This T cell receptor (beta chain) was profiled in a study of kidney transplant recipient with SARS-CoV-2 infection. TCRdb passed the reads through MiXCR, listing each CDR3 protein once. The table lists some 220,000 distinct CDR3 sequences, around 30% of them singletons. Notes on this clonotype: A read error is possible here, since a much larger clone lies one base away.

The ends were cut back, 1 base at V and 7 bases at J, with 22 bases in the middle. Germline V gene lookup returns CDR1 SEHNR and CDR2 FQNEAQ (reference sequence). The CDR3 totals 18 residues. The rearrangement links TRBV7-9 to TRBJ2-2; perhaps TRBD1 as D (6 bases). The sequencing here drew on a blood sample, taken at baseline and on approximately day 120 from a kidney transplant recipient. This receptor was identified in a male patient aged 25-45 years who had COVID-19 and was a kidney transplant recipient. Some T cells may be supplied by the graft donor. CDR3 nucleotide sequence: TGTGCCAGCAGCTTAGGCCCGGGGCAGGGGTCGGGCATCGGGGAGCTGTTTTTT. Translating it yields CASSLGPGQGSGIGELFF.